This T cell receptor beta chain originates from a study of shared clonotypes between healthy human individuals. All of the donors resided in Nashville, Tennessee, and each was a Caucasian adult. V dropped 7 bases and J dropped 2 bases, with 16 bases sitting between them. CDR3 length equals 15 residues. Germline values: CDR1 LNHDA, CDR2 SQIVND (reference sequence). On this clone itself: What it recognizes is unknown.

The repertoire was sequenced with immunoSEQ multiplex PCR; TCRdb's copy has only in-frame clones and lacks some. The data show 2 million to 2.5 million clones, with roughly 93% seen just once and roughly 0.39% held by the top ten. Study results and limitations: Clonotypes which were not shared had lower generation probabilities than clonotypes that all four donors shared.

Sequencing was carried out using naive CD4+ T cells from PBMCs. Subset indicated: CD45RA+ positively selected. The chain has TRBV19 and TRBJ2-3, with D maybe TRBD2 (6 bases). This receptor was identified in a man aged 18 to 30 in good health. Some clones in this sample may be carry-over from other donors' samples. CDR3: CASMWRRGSTDTQYF. CDR3 DNA: TGTGCCAGTATGTGGCGGCGGGGATCCACAGATACGCAGTATTTT.